This note documents a single T cell receptor beta chain sequence. This clonotype occurred many times. It lacks a known antigen. Base qualities are not provided; no much larger clone lies one nucleotide away. CDR1 is given as SGHVS and CDR2 as FNYEAQ, both from the germline V gene. The CDR3 measures 16 amino acids from cysteine to phenylalanine. Only the CDR3 DNA stays, 48 bases, in frame from base 1. V loses 4 bases, J loses 4 bases, and the germline ends lie 17 bases apart. The data were obtained in a study of T-cell memory formation after mild COVID-19 (dated by TCRdb to about 2021). Turning to the overall study: Most TCR sequence clusters were specific to one of the two donors. In a couple of donors, T-cell clones that expanded and contracted after mild COVID-19 were tracked by sequencing TCRalpha and TCRbeta repertoires over time. The cohort was made up of two young adult volunteers, one female and one male, who were previously healthy.

Sequenced on an Illumina NovaSeq 6000. Using 5'RACE with constant-segment primers, TCRalpha and TCRbeta cDNA libraries were constructed, with sample barcodes and unique molecular identifiers added in the process. Trizol reagent was used to extract RNA from every sample. Amplification of the libraries took two PCR steps, and the second step added a second sample barcode plus Illumina TruSeq adapters. Sequencing of libraries was performed on an Illumina NovaSeq with 2 x 150 bp paired-end reads. For the original study's pipeline: With migec v1.2.7, reads were demultiplexed and then collapsed into UMI-guided consensus sequences. Using mixcr v2.1.11, UMI consensuses were aligned to TRA and TRB V and J templates and then assembled into clonotypes. A clonotype was counted as expanded or contracted only if both edgeR and NoisET called the change significant, with noise models trained on biological replicates. edgeR calls used a false discovery rate-adjusted p below 0.01 and a log2 fold-change threshold of 1. As an exploratory analysis of dynamics, max-normalized trajectories of the 1000 most abundant clonotypes were examined with PCA combined with hierarchical clustering. The CD4 or CD8 phenotype of responding clones was assigned using the separately sequenced CD4+ and CD8+ repertoires. Using fastp trimming at Q25 and MiXCR clonotype assembly, TCRdb reanalyzed the public sequencing data and kept in-frame beta chains. Duplicate CDR3 protein sequences are folded into a single record with the most common DNA and genes. The V and J calls come from TCRdb's annotation, not from the publication. A total of 25,000 to 35,000 distinct CDR3 sequences appear in this sample, roughly 21% of them only once. Less than 2% of the sample lies in the top ten.

Ficoll-Paque density gradient centrifugation was the method used to isolate PBMCs. Here is what the overall study found, with its caveats: Contracting CD4+ clones were located mainly in the CM and EM memory subsets, whereas CD8+ clones were found to be enriched in EMRA. SARS-CoV-2 specificity of the second-wave clones peaking on day 37 was not confirmed. The study included only a couple of mild cases, and larger cohorts that include severe cases with pre-infection samples were judged to be necessary. Clones that contracted from day 15 to 85 showed balanced CD4/CD8 phenotypes, whereas a second wave of clones that expanded from day 15 to 37 leaned towards CD4+. The detection of some responding clones in pre-infection memory suggests that pre-existing cross-reactive memory T cells joined the SARS-CoV-2 response.

The rearrangement joined TRBV7-6 to TRBJ2-1; matching of 6 bases hints at TRBD2 as the D gene. The sample taken for sequencing was PBMCs or a T cell subset sorted from them (not recorded which). This sequence originates from an adult who had mild COVID-19 (a few samples of this study predate the infection). The sample titles of this study are shuffled in the database, so cell type and time point are left out. The encoded CDR3 is CASSSPLGSRYNEQFF. The DNA is as follows: TGTGCCAGCAGCTCCCCCCTCGGGAGTCGGTACAATGAGCAGTTCTTC.